These 2 T cell receptor beta chains were all obtained from the same sample, sequenced in a study of identical twins. TCRdb re-called the 5' RACE reads with MiXCR, one entry per CDR3 protein. There are a few hundred thousand distinct CDR3 sequences in the sample; about 8% occur only once, and about 2.1% lies in the top ten. This sample was also put to use in a study of yellow fever vaccine responses in identical twins.

The source material was memory (CD45RO+) T cells sorted from blood. The receptors come from a young woman in good health.

In its sample, this clonotype was seen many times. The rearrangement links TRBV24-1 to TRBJ2-1; D is perhaps TRBD1 (6 bases). The CDR3 sequence is 16 residues long. The germline gives CDR1 KGHDR, CDR2 SFDVKD. With 4 bases removed from V and 7 bases from J, the gap between germline ends came to 19 bases. As DNA, the CDR3 is TGTGCCACCAGTGACAACCGGGACATATTGTTTAATGAGCAGTTCTTC. As protein: CATSDNRDILFNEQFF.

The genes are TRBV20-1 and TRBJ2-1; possibly TRBD2 for D (5 bases). V lost 4 bases and J 3 bases, leaving 16 bases between the germline ends. From germline, CDR1 is DFQATT and CDR2 SNEGSKA (reference sequence). The CDR3 is 15 amino acids. CDR3 sequence reads: CSATLSGEYYNEQFF. The CDR3 DNA sequence: TGCAGTGCTACTCTTTCCGGGGAATACTACAATGAGCAGTTCTTC.